This entry lists 17 T cell receptor beta chains sequenced from one sample in a study of blood T cell repertoires in COVID-19. Generated by immunoSEQ multiplex PCR, the TCRdb table keeps only in-frame clones and is missing some. Of 85,000 to 130,000 clones detected, approximately 88% appear once; the ten largest clones hold more than 4.5%. The sequenced material came from peripheral blood. The source of these receptors is a human donor in a cohort sampled during active COVID-19.

V and J are TRBV3-1 (or the pseudogene TRBV3-2) and TRBJ2-2, with 11 bases matching TRBD2. V shed 4 bases, J shed 6 bases, and the junction held 1 base outside the gene matches. The CDR3 runs 14 residues. Germline V gene data show CDR1 as LGHDT and CDR2 as YNNKEL (reference sequence). The CDR3 sequence is CASSLSGGAGELFF. Written as DNA, the CDR3 is TGTGCCAGCAGCCTTAGCGGGGGGGCCGGGGAGCTGTTTTTT.

The chain combines TRBV5-5 with TRBJ2-3, with D possibly TRBD1 on 6 matching bases. This CDR3 is built from 13 residues. V shed 4 bases and J shed 5 bases, with 11 bases lying between them. The germline gives CDR1 SGHKS, CDR2 YYEKEE (reference sequence). The DNA for the CDR3 is TGTGCCAGCAGCGCCTTACAGGGAGATACGCAGTATTTT. Translating gives CASSALQGDTQYF. Drawing the rest from reference TRBV5-5 and TRBJ2-3, the complete variable domain is DAGVTQSPTHLIKTRGQQVTLRCSPISGHKSVSWYQQVLGQGPQFIFQYYEKEERGRGNFPDRFSARQFPNYSSELNVNALLLGDSALYLCASSALQGDTQYFGPGTRLTVL.

The V call is TRBV18, the J call TRBJ2-1; 12 bases agree with TRBD2. Germline-derived CDR1 and CDR2 are KGHSH and LQKENI. Losses at the gene ends were 2 bases for V and 7 bases for J; bases not matched to a gene: 6. This CDR3 contains 16 residues. The CDR3 reads CASSPSRTSGANEQFF. DNA for the CDR3: TGTGCCAGCTCACCATCCCGGACTAGCGGGGCTAATGAGCAGTTCTTC.

This chain joins TRBV19 and TRBJ2-7; possible D gene TRBD1, 6 bases. Germline-derived CDR1 and CDR2 are LNHDA and SQIVND (reference sequence). The length of the CDR3 is 14 residues. Between the trimmed V and J ends, which lost 6 bases and 0 bases, there was a span of 12 bases. The CDR3 spells CASSRQVSSYEQYF. DNA for the CDR3: TGTGCCAGTAGCAGACAGGTTAGCTCCTACGAGCAGTACTTC.

The V and J genes are TRBV3-1 (or the pseudogene TRBV3-2) and TRBJ1-5; no firm D call. Germline values: CDR1 LGHDT, CDR2 YNNKEL (reference sequence). The CDR3 consists of 13 residues. Trimming took 0 bases from V and 3 from J, leaving 3 bases between them. Here the CDR3 reads CASSQDINQPQHF. The CDR3 DNA reads as TGTGCCAGCAGCCAAGATATCAATCAGCCCCAGCATTTT.

The chain uses TRBV5-1 and TRBJ1-1; D uncertain. CDR3 length: 13 amino acids. Deletions cut 4 bases from V and 4 bases from J, with 11 bases between. Per germline, CDR1 SGHRS and CDR2 YFSETQ. CDR3 DNA sequence: TGCGCCAGCAGCCCCCGGGTCGGCACTGAAGCTTTCTTT. Protein sequence: CASSPRVGTEAFF.

The V and J genes are TRBV7-2 and TRBJ1-1; 7 bases are shared with TRBD1. The germline V gene encodes CDR1 SGHTA and CDR2 FQGNSA. After removal of 4 bases from V and 1 base from J, the junction contained 9 bases not matched to a gene. The CDR3 sequence is 16 residues long. The CDR3 here is CASSSRRKGANTEAFF. CDR3 nucleotides: TGTGCCAGCAGCTCGCGAAGGAAGGGGGCGAACACTGAAGCTTTCTTT. The variable domain in full, with the rest retrieved from reference TRBV7-2 and TRBJ1-1, is GAGVSQSPSNKVTEKGKDVELRCDPISGHTALYWYRQSLGQGLEFLIYFQGNSAPDKSGLPSDRFSAERTGGSVSTLTIQRTQQEDSAVYLCASSSRRKGANTEAFFGQGTRLTVV.

The chain is built from TRBV4-3 and TRBJ1-4; unclear D gene. The V end was cut by 0 bases, the J end by 2 bases, with 10 bases between. Germline V gene lookup returns CDR1 LGHNA and CDR2 YSLEER. The CDR3 runs 16 residues. The CDR3 bases are TGCGCCAGCAGCCAAGATCTTGGGAGGACTAATGAAAAACTGTTTTTT. It yields the protein CASSQDLGRTNEKLFF.

This rearrangement joins TRBV4-2 to TRBJ1-1; 9 bases are shared with TRBD1. The germline V gene encodes CDR1 LGHNA and CDR2 YNFKEQ. Germline trimming cut 3 bases from V and 6 bases from J; bases unmatched to any gene: 14. The CDR3 consists of 17 residues. DNA of the CDR3: TGTGCCAGCAGCCACGCGCTCCGGGACAGGGCAGAACCTGAAGCTTTCTTT. Translation gives CASSHALRDRAEPEAFF.

CDR3 coding DNA: TGTGCCAGCAGTGAATATAGGGCAGGGCTTCGAAACACCATATATTTT. Translating it yields CASSEYRAGLRNTIYF. This chain joins TRBV25-1 and TRBJ1-3, with D possibly TRBD1 on 5 matching bases. CDR1 and CDR2 from the germline V gene are MGHDK and SYGVNS. The CDR3 extends over 16 amino acids. Trimming took 0 bases from V and 5 from J, leaving 14 bases between them.

This clone was found once. The chain joins TRBV7-6 to TRBJ1-1; 11 bases match TRBD1. Looked up from germline, CDR1 is SGHVS and CDR2 is FNYEAQ. V shed 5 bases, J shed 8 bases, and the junction held 7 bases outside the gene matches. There are 14 residues in the CDR3. The CDR3 reads CASSREDRGREAFF. For the CDR3, the DNA is TGTGCCAGCAGCAGGGAGGACAGGGGGCGAGAAGCTTTCTTT.

The V call is TRBV7-9, the J call TRBJ2-5; D remains unclear. V lost 1 base and J lost 7, with 10 bases in between. CDR1 and CDR2 (germline): SEHNR, FQNEAQ (reference sequence). The CDR3 covers 13 residues. The CDR3 loop reads CASSLVSTPTQYF. The CDR3 DNA reads as TGTGCCAGCAGCTTAGTTAGCACACCGACCCAGTACTTC.

The CDR3 sequence: CASRPGGRYGYTF. CDR3 coding DNA: TGTGCCAGCAGACCAGGGGGCAGGTATGGCTACACCTTC. The chain joins TRBV28 to TRBJ1-2, with 8 nucleotides matching TRBD1. This CDR3 contains 13 residues. Germline V CDR1 and CDR2: MDHEN, SYDVKM. The V segment lost 6 bases and the J segment 5 bases; nucleotides outside the gene matches: 5.

The chain is built from TRBV28 and TRBJ1-2, with TRBD1 matching 10 bases. This CDR3 comprises 14 residues. The J segment lost 4 bases and the V segment lost 7 bases, leaving 6 bases of the junction unmatched. Germline-derived CDR1 and CDR2 are MDHEN and SYDVKM. CDR3 sequence: CASTRTGGGYGYTF. CDR3 nucleotide sequence: TGTGCCAGCACCCGGACAGGGGGAGGCTATGGCTACACCTTC.

V and J are TRBV3-1 (or the pseudogene TRBV3-2) and TRBJ2-7; no clear D gene. V was trimmed by 1 base and J by 6 bases, leaving 10 bases between them. CDR3 length: 13 residues. The germline V gene has CDR1 LGHDT and CDR2 YNNKEL (reference sequence). The CDR3 sequence is CASSQVPSAEQYF. CDR3 nucleotides: TGTGCCAGCAGCCAAGTGCCCAGCGCCGAGCAGTACTTC.

In this sample, this clone turned up once. The V call is TRBV5-4, the J call TRBJ2-3; 11 bases line up with TRBD2. The CDR3 is 16 amino acids. Germline V lookup: CDR1 SGHNT, CDR2 YYREEE (reference sequence). Trimming at V came to 2 bases and at J to 2 bases, leaving 4 bases not matched to a gene. The CDR3 DNA sequence: TGTGCCAGCAGCTTTCTAGCGGGGGGTACCACAGATACGCAGTATTTT. Amino acids: CASSFLAGGTTDTQYF. Variable domain in full (rest from reference TRBV5-4 and TRBJ2-3): ETGVTQSPTHLIKTRGQQVTLRCSSQSGHNTVSWYQQALGQGPQFIFQYYREEENGRGNFPPRFSGLQFPNYSSELNVNALELDDSALYLCASSFLAGGTTDTQYFGPGTRLTVL.

This chain uses TRBV27 with TRBJ2-3, with D unresolved. The length of the CDR3 is 13 residues. V lost 4 bases and J lost 6, with 11 bases in between. The germline gives CDR1 MNHEY, CDR2 SMNVEV (reference sequence). The CDR3 DNA sequence: TGTGCCAGCAGTTACGCGTTTGCCGATACGCAGTATTTT. This codes for CASSYAFADTQYF.